This TCR beta chain was recorded in a study of T cell repertoires in cytomegalovirus infection. J gave up 6 bases and V 10 bases, and 6 bases lay outside the gene matches. This CDR3 comprises 12 residues. This clonotype was counted between two and nine times. TCRdb redid the calling of the reads with MiXCR, one entry per CDR3 protein. The table shows about 740,000 distinct CDR3 sequences, with 35% to 40% occurring only once. The sample was PBMCs. V gene TRBV12-3 or TRBV12-4 combines with J gene TRBJ2-7; 10 bases align to TRBD2. The receptor was derived from a human donor in good health (CMV status not recorded). Some clones in this sample may be carry-over from other donors' samples. The CDR3 loop is CATGLAYGEQYF. The CDR3 DNA follows: TGTGCCACGGGACTAGCGTATGGCGAGCAGTACTTC.